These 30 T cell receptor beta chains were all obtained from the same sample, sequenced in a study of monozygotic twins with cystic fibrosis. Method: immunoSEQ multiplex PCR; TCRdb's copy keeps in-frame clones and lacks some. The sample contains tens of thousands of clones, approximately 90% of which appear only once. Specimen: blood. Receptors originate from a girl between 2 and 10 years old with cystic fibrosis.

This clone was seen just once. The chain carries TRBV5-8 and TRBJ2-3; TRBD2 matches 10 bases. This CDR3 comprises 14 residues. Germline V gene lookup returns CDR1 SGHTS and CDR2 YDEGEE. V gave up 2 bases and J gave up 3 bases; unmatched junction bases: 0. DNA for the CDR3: TGTGCCAGCAGCTTACTAGCGGGGACAGATACGCAGTATTTT. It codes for CASSLLAGTDTQYF.

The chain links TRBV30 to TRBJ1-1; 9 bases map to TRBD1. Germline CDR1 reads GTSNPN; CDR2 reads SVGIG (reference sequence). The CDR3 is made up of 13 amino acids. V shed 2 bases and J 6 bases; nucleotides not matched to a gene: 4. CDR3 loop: CAWSLRDRAEAFF. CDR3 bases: TGTGCCTGGAGTCTCCGGGACAGGGCTGAAGCTTTCTTT.

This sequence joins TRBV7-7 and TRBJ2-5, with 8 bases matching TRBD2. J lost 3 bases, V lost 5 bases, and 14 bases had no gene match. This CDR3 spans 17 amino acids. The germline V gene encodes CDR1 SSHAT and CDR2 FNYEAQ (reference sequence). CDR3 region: CASSPRTFGGGKETQYF. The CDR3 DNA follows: TGTGCCAGCAGCCCACGGACCTTCGGCGGGGGGAAAGAGACCCAGTACTTC.

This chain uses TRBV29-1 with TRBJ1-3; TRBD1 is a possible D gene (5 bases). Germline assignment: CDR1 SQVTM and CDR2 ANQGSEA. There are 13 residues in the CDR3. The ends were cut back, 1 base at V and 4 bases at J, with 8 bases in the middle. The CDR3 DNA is TGCAGCGTTGAAGCAGGGATGGGAAACACCATATATTTT. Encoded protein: CSVEAGMGNTIYF.

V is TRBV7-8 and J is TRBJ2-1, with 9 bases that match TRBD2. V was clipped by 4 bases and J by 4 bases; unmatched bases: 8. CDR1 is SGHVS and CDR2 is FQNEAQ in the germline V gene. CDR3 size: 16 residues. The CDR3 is CASSWRASGVYNEQFF. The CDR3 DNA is TGTGCCAGCAGCTGGCGGGCTAGCGGGGTTTACAATGAGCAGTTCTTC.

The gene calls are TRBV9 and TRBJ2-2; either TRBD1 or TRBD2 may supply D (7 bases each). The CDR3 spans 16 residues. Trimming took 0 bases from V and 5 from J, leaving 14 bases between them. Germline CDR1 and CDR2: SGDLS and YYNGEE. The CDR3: CASSVVRQGGTGELFF. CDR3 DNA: TGTGCCAGCAGCGTAGTCCGACAGGGAGGGACCGGGGAGCTGTTTTTT.

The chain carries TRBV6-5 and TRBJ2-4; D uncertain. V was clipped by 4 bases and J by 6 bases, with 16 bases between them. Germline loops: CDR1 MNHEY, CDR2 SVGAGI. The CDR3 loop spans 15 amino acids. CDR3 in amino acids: CASSFSLFTPNIQYF. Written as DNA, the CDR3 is TGTGCCAGCAGTTTCAGCTTGTTCACCCCAAACATTCAGTACTTC.

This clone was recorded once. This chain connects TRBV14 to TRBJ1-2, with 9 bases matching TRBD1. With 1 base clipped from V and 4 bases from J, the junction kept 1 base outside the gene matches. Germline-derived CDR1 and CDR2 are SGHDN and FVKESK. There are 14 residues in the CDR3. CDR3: CASSQGDRAYGYTF. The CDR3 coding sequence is TGTGCCAGCAGCCAAGGGGACAGGGCCTATGGCTACACCTTC. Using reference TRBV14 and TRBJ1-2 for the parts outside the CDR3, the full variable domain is EAGVTQFPSHSVIEKGQTVTLRCDPISGHDNLYWYRRVMGKEIKFLLHFVKESKQDESGMPNNRFLAERTGGTYSTLKVQPAELEDSGVYFCASSQGDRAYGYTFGSGTRLTVV.

This CDR3 is CASSRPNTEAFF. In nucleotides, the CDR3 is TGTGCCAGCAGTCGTCCTAACACTGAAGCTTTCTTT. The V and J genes are TRBV2 and TRBJ1-1, with D unresolved. V shed 5 bases and J shed 2 bases, with 6 bases lying between them. Germline assignment: CDR1 SNHLY and CDR2 FYNNEI. CDR3 length equals 12 residues.

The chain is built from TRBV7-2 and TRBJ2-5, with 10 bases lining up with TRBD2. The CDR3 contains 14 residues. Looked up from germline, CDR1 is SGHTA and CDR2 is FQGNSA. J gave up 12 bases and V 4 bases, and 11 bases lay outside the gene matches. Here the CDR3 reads CASSSSGGALVKYF. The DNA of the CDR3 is TGTGCCAGCAGCTCTAGCGGGGGAGCGTTGGTTAAGTACTTC. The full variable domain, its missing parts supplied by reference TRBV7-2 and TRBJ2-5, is GAGVSQSPSNKVTEKGKDVELRCDPISGHTALYWYRQSLGQGLEFLIYFQGNSAPDKSGLPSDRFSAERTGGSVSTLTIQRTQQEDSAVYLCASSSSGGALVKYFGPGTRLLVL.

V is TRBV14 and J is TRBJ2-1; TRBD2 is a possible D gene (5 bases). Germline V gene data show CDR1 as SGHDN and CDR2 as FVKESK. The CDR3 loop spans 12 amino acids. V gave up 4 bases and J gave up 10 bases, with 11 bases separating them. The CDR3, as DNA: TGTGCCAGCAGCCCCTTCCCGGGGGAGCAGTTCTTC. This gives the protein CASSPFPGEQFF.

The CDR3 is CASSFSGSQETQYF. The CDR3 DNA reads as TGTGCCAGCAGCTTCAGTGGCAGCCAAGAGACCCAGTACTTC. The chain has TRBV7-2 and TRBJ2-5; D call uncertain. V was shortened by 3 bases and J by 1 base, with 9 bases between the two germline ends. Germline CDR1 reads SGHTA; CDR2 reads FQGNSA. The CDR3 length is 14 residues.

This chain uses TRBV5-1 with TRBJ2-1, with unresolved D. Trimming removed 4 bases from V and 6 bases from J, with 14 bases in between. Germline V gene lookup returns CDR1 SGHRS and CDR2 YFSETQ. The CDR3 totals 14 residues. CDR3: CASSPGPSRNEQFF. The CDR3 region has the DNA TGCGCCAGCAGCCCCGGGCCAAGCCGCAATGAGCAGTTCTTC.

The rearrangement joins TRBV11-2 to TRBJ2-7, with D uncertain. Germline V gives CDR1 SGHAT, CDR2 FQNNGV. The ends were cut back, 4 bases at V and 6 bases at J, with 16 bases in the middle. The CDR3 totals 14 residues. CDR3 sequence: CASSSKTASGEQYF. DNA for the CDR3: TGTGCCAGCAGCTCAAAAACCGCTAGTGGCGAGCAGTACTTC.

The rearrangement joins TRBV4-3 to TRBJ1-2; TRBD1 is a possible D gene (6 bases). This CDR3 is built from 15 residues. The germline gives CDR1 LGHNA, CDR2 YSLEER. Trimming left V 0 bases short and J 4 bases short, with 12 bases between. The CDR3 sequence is CASSQERGGPYGYTF. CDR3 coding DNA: TGCGCCAGCAGCCAAGAGAGAGGGGGGCCCTATGGCTACACCTTC.

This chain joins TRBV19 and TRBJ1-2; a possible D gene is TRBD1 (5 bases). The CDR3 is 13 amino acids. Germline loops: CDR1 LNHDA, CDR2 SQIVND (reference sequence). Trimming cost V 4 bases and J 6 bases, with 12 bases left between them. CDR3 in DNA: TGTGCCAGTAGTAGCGAGGGGAGGGATGGCTACACCTTC. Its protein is CASSSEGRDGYTF.

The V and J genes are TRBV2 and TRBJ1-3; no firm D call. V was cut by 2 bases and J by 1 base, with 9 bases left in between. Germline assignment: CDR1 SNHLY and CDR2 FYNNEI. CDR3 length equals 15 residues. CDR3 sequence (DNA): TGTGCCAGCAGTGAATCAGGACGATCTGGAAACACCATATATTTT. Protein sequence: CASSESGRSGNTIYF.

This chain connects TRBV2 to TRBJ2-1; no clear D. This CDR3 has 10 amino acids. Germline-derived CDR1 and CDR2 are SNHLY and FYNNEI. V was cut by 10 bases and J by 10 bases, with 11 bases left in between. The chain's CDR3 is CATIPREQFF. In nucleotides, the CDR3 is TGTGCCACCATACCCAGGGAGCAGTTCTTC.

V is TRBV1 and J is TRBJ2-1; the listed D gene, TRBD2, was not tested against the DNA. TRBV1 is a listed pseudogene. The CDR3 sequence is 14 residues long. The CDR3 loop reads CTSSPGGPGNEQFF. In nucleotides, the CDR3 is TGCACCAGCAGTCCGGGGGGGCCTGGAAATGAGCAGTTCTTC.

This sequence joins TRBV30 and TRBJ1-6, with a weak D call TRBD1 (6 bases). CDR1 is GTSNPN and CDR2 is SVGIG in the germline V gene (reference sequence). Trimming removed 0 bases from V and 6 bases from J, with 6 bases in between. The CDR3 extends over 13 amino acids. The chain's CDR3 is CAWSVQGNSPLHF. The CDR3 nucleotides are TGTGCCTGGAGTGTACAGGGTAATTCACCCCTCCACTTT.

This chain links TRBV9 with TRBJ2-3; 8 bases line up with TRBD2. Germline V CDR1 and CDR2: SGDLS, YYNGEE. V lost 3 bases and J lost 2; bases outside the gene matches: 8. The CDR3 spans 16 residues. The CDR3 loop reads CASSATWRGDTDTQYF. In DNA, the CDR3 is TGTGCCAGCAGCGCCACCTGGCGGGGGGACACAGATACGCAGTATTTT. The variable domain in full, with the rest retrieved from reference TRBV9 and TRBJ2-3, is DSGVTQTPKHLITATGQRVTLRCSPRSGDLSVYWYQQSLDQGLQFLIQYYNGEERAKGNILERFSAQQFPDLHSELNLSSLELGDSALYFCASSATWRGDTDTQYFGPGTRLTVL.

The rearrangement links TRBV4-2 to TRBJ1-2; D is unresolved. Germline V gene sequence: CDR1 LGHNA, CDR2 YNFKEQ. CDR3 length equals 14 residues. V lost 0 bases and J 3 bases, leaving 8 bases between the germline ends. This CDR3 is CASSQEKRDYGYTF. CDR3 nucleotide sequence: TGTGCCAGCAGCCAAGAAAAGAGGGACTATGGCTACACCTTC.

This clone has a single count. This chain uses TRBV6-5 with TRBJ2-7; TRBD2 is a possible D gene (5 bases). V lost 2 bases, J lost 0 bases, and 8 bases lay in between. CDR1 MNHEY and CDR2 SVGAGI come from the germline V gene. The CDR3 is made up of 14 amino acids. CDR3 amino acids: CASSYTGSSYEQYF. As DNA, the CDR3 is TGTGCCAGCAGTTACACGGGGAGCTCCTACGAGCAGTACTTC.

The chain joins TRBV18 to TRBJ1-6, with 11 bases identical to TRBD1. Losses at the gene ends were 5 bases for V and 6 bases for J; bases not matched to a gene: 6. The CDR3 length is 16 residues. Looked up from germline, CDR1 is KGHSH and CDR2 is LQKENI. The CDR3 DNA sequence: TGTGCCAGCTCAGAACATGGGACAGGGGGTAATTCACCCCTCCACTTT. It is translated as CASSEHGTGGNSPLHF.

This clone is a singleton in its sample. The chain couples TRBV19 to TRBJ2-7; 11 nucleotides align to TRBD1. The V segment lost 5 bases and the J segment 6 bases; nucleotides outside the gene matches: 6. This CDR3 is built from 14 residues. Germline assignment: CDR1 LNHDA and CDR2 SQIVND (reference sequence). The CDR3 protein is CASSLRTGGSEQYF. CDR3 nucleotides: TGTGCCAGTAGTCTTCGGACAGGGGGCTCCGAGCAGTACTTC. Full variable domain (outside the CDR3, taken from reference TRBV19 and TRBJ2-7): DGGITQSPKYLFRKEGQNVTLSCEQNLNHDAMYWYRQDPGQGLRLIYYSQIVNDFQKGDIAEGYSVSREKKESFPLTVTSAQKNPTAFYLCASSLRTGGSEQYFGPGTRLTVT.

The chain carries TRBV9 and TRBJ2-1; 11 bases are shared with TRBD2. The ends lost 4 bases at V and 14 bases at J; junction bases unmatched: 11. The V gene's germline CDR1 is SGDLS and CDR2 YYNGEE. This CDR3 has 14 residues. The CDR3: CASSPVPLAGGKFF. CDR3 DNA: TGTGCCAGCAGCCCCGTACCCCTAGCGGGGGGAAAGTTCTTC.

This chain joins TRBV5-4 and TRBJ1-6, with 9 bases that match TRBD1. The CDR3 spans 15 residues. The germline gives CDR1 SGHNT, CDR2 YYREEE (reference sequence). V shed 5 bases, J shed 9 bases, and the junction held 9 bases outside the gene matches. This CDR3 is CASSLDRGLGSPLHF. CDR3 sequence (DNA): TGTGCCAGCAGTCTGGACAGGGGATTAGGTTCACCCCTCCACTTT.

The CDR3 region has the DNA TGTGCCAGCAGCTTAGTAGAATCCTACGAGCAGTACTTC. Protein: CASSLVESYEQYF. The V and J genes are TRBV11-2 and TRBJ2-7, with D hard to call. Germline CDR1 and CDR2: SGHAT and FQNNGV. The length of the CDR3 is 13 residues. V was cut by 1 base and J by 1 base, with 5 bases left in between.

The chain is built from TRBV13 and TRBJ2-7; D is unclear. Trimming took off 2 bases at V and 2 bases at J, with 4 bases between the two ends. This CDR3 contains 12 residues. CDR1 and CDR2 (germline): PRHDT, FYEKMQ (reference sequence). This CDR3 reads CASSLSPYEQYF. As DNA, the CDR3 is TGTGCCAGCAGCTTATCCCCCTACGAGCAGTACTTC.

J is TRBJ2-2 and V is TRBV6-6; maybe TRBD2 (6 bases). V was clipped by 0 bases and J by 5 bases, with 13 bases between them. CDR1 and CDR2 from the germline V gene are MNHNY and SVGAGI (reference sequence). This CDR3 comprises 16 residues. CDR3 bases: TGTGCCAGCAGTTACTCGTGGAGGGTCAGTACCGGGGAGCTGTTTTTT. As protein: CASSYSWRVSTGELFF.